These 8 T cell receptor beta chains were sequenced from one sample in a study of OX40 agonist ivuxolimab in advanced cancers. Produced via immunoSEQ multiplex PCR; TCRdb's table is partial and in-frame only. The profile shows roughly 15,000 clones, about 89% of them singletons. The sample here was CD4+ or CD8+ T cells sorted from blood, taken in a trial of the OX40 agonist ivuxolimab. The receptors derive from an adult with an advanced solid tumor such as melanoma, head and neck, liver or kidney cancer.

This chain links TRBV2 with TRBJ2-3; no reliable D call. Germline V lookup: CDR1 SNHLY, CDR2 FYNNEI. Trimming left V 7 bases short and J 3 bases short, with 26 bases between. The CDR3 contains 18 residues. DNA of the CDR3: TGTGCCAGCACCCCCGCTGGGTCATTGGGGTCTAGGACAGATACGCAGTATTTT. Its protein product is CASTPAGSLGSRTDTQYF.

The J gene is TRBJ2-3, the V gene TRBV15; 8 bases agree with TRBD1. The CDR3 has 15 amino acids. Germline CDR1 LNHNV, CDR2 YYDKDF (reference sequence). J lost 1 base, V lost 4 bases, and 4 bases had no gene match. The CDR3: CATSTQTGGTDTQYF. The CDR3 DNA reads TGTGCCACCAGCACGCAGACAGGGGGCACAGATACGCAGTATTTT. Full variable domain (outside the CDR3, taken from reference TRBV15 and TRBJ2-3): DAMVIQNPRYQVTQFGKPVTLSCSQTLNHNVMYWYQQKSSQAPKLLFHYYDKDFNNEADTPDNFQSRRPNTSFCFLDIRSPGLGDTAMYLCATSTQTGGTDTQYFGPGTRLTVL.

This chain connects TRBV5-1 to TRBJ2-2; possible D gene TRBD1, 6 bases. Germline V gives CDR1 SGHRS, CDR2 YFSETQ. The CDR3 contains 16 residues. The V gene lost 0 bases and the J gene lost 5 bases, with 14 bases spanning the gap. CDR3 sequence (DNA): TGCGCCAGCAGCTTGGAAGGCTGGGGGCCGACCGGGGAGCTGTTTTTT. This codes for CASSLEGWGPTGELFF.

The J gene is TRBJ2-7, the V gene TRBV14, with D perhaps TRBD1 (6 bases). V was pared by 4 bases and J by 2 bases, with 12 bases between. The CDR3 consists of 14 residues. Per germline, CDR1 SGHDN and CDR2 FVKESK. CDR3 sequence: CASSPGAGPYEQYF. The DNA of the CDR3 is TGTGCCAGCAGCCCAGGGGCAGGCCCCTACGAGCAGTACTTC.

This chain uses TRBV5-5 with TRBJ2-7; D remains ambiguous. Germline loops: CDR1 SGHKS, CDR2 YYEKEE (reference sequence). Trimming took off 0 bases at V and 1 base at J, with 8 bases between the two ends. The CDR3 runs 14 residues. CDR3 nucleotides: TGTGCCAGCAGCTTGGCCGATATTTCCTACGAGCAGTACTTC. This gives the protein CASSLADISYEQYF.

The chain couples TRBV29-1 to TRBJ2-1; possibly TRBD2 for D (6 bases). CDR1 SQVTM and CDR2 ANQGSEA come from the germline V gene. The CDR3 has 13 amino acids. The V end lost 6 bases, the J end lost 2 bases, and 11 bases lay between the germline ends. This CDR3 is CSVEGRTYNEQFF. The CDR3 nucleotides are TGCAGCGTGGAGGGACGGACCTACAATGAGCAGTTCTTC.

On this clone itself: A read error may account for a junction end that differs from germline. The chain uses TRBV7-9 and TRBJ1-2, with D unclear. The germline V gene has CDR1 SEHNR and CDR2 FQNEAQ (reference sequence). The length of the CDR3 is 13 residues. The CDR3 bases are TGTGCCAGCACCCGTCCGGTCCATTATGACTACACCTTC. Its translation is CASTRPVHYDYTF.

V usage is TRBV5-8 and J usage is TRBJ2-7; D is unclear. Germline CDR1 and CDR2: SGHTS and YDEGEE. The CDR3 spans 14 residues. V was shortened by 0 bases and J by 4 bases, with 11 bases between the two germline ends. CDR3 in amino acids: CASSLGGTGYEQYF. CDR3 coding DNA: TGTGCCAGCAGCTTGGGGGGTACGGGTTACGAGCAGTACTTC.